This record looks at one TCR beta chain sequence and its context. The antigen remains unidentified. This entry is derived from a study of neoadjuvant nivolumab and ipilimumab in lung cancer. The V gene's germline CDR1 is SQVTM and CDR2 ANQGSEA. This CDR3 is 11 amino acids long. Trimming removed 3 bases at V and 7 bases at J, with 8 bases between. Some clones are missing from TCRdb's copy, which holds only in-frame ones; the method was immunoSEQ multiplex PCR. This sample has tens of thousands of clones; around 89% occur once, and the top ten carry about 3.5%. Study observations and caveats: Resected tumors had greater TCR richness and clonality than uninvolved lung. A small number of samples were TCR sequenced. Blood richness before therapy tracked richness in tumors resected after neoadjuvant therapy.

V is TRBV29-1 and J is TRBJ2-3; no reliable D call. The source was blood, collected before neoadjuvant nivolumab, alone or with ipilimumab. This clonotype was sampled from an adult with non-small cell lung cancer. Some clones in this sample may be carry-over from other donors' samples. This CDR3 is CSVEGAHTQYF. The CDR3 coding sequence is TGCAGCGTTGAGGGTGCCCATACGCAGTATTTT.